This T cell receptor beta chain was found in a study of T cell responses to AZD1222 COVID-19 vaccine. Study-level points and caveats: Breadth and depth of Spike-specific TCRs rose after two AZD1222 doses.

Libraries were prepared by immunoSEQ multiplex PCR; TCRdb keeps only in-frame clonotypes and omits some of them. The sample contains tens of thousands of clones, roughly nine tenths of which appear only once. As for this clone: Its antigen is unidentified.

The sequenced sample was peripheral blood, obtained 28 days after the second AZD1222 dose. This TCR came from an adult who received the AZD1222 COVID-19 vaccine.

The CDR3 nucleotides are TGTGCCAGCAGCTTAGGACTTCCCCTGAGACAGACCCAGTACTTC. Amino acids: CASSLGLPLRQTQYF. The chain couples TRBV11-3 to TRBJ2-5; no definite D call. The V gene's germline CDR1 is SGHNT and CDR2 YENEEA. Trimming left V 1 base short and J 6 bases short, with 15 bases between. CDR3 length equals 15 residues.